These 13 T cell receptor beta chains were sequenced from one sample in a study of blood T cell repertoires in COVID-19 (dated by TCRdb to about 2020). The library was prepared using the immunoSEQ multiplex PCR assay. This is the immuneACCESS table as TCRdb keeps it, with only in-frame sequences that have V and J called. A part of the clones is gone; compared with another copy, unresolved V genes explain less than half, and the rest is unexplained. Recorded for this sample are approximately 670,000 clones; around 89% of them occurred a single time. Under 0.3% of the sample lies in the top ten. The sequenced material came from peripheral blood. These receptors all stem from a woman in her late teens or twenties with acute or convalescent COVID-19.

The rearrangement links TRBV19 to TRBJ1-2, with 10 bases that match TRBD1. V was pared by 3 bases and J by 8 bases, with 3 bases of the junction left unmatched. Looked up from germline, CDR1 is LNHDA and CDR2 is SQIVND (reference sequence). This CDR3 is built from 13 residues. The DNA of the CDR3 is TGTGCCAGTAGTATGGGACAGGGGCGCGGCTACACCTTC. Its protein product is CASSMGQGRGYTF.

The DNA of the CDR3 is TGTGCCAGCAGCTTGATGGGGCTTCTTAGCTATGGCTACACCTTC. This gives the protein CASSLMGLLSYGYTF. The J gene is TRBJ1-2, the V gene TRBV5-8; weak D call: TRBD1 (5 bases). V lost 1 base, J lost 4 bases, and 14 bases lay in between. Germline loops: CDR1 SGHTS, CDR2 YDEGEE. This CDR3 spans 15 amino acids.

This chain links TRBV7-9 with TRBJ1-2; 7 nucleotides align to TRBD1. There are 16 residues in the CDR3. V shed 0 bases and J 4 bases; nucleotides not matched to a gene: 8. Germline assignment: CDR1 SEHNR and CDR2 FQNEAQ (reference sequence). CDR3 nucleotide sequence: TGTGCCAGCAGCTTAGCGAGGGGGCGCGATCTCTATGGCTACACCTTC. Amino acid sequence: CASSLARGRDLYGYTF. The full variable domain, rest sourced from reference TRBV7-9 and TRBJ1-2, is DTGVSQNPRHKITKRGQNVTFRCDPISEHNRLYWYRQTLGQGPEFLTYFQNEAQLEKSRLLSDRFSAERPKGSFSTLEIQRTEQGDSAMYLCASSLARGRDLYGYTFGSGTRLTVV.

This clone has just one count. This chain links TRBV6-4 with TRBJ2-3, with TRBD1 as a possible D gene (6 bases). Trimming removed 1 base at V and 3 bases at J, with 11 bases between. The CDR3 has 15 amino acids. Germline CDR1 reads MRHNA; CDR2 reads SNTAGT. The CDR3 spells CASSDLGQHTDTQYF. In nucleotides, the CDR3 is TGTGCCAGCAGTGACTTAGGACAGCATACAGATACGCAGTATTTT.

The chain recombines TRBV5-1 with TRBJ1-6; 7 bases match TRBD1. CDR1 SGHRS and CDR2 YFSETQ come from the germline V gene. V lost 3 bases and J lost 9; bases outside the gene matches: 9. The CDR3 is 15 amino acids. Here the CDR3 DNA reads TGCGCCAGCAGCTCGAGGACAGGAGAAGGTTCACCCCTCCACTTT. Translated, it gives CASSSRTGEGSPLHF.

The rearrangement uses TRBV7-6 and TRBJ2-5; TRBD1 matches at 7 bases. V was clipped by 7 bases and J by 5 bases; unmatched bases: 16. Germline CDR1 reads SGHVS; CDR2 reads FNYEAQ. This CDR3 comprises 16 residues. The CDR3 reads CASTVSLQGLGETQYF. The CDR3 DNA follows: TGTGCCAGCACTGTTAGCTTACAGGGGCTGGGCGAGACCCAGTACTTC.

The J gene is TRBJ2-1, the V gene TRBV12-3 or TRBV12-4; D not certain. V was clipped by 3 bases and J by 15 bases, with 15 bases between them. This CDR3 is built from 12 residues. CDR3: CASSFVSRAPFF. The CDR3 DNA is TGTGCCAGCAGTTTTGTATCCCGCGCCCCGTTCTTC.

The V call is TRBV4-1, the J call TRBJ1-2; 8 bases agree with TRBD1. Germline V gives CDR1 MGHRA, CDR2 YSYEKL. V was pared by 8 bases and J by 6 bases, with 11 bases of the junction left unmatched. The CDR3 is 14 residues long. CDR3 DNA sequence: TGCGCCAGCTCTTGGACAGGGCAGGGTAATGGCTACACCTTC. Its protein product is CASSWTGQGNGYTF.

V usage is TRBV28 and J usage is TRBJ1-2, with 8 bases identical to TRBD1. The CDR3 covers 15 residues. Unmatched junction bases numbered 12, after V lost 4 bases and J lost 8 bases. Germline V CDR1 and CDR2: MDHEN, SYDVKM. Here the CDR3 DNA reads TGTGCCAGCAGTTCGACACTGGACAGGGTAGAAGGCTACACCTTC. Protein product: CASSSTLDRVEGYTF.

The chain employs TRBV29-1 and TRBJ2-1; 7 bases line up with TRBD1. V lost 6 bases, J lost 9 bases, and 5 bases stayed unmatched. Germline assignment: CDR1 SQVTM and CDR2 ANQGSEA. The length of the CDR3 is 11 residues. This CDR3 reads CSVTGVAEQFF. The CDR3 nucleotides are TGCAGCGTCACAGGGGTCGCTGAGCAGTTCTTC.

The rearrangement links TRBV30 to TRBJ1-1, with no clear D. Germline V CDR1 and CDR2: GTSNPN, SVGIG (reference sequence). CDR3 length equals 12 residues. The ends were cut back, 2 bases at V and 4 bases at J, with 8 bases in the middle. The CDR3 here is CAWSRESTEAFF. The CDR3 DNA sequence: TGTGCCTGGAGTCGGGAATCCACTGAAGCTTTCTTT.

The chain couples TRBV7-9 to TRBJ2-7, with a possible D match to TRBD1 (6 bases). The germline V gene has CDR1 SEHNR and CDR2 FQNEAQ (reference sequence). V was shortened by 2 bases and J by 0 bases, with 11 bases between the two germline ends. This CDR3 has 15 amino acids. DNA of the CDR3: TGTGCCAGCAGCTTACAGGGGCGAAGCTCCTACGAGCAGTACTTC. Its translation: CASSLQGRSSYEQYF. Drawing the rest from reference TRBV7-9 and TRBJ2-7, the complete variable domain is DTGVSQNPRHKITKRGQNVTFRCDPISEHNRLYWYRQTLGQGPEFLTYFQNEAQLEKSRLLSDRFSAERPKGSFSTLEIQRTEQGDSAMYLCASSLQGRSSYEQYFGPGTRLTVT.

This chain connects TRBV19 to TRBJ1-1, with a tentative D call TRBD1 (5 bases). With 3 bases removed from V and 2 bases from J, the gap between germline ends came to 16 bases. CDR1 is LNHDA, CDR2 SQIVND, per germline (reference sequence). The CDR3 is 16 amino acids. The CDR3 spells CASSIKGPQLNTEAFF. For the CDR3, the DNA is TGTGCCAGTAGTATTAAGGGGCCCCAACTTAACACTGAAGCTTTCTTT. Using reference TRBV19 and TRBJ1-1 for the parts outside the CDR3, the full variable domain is DGGITQSPKYLFRKEGQNVTLSCEQNLNHDAMYWYRQDPGQGLRLIYYSQIVNDFQKGDIAEGYSVSREKKESFPLTVTSAQKNPTAFYLCASSIKGPQLNTEAFFGQGTRLTVV.